This is a list of T cell receptor beta chains from one sample in a study of cytomegalovirus exposure and HLA in healthy donors. The protocol was immunoSEQ multiplex PCR, while the TCRdb copy is restricted to in-frame clones and leaves out a portion. The sample lists 130,000 to 150,000 clones, 65% to 85% occurring once. The sample taken for sequencing was PBMCs. These receptor sequences come from a woman aged 40 to 50 in good health and CMV-seropositive. Both conserved end residues are part of each CDR3. Fields, in order: J gene, clone size, V gene, D gene, CDR3 protein, CDR3 DNA. The D gene is left open where the match is weak. Where a row states a size, it is once, few, many or the class of an expanded clone; other rows omit it.

TRBJ2-1 NA TRBV18 TRBD2 CASSPGLAAYNEQFF TGTGCCAGCTCACCAGGACTAGCGGCCTACAATGAGCAGTTCTTC
TRBJ2-1 NA TRBV5-1 NA CASSADLTSHNEQFF TGCGCCAGCAGCGCCGACTTAACTAGCCACAATGAGCAGTTCTTC
TRBJ2-3 NA TRBV4-1 NA CASSLGLGTDTQYF TGCGCCAGCAGCCTTGGCCTCGGCACAGATACGCAGTATTTT
TRBJ2-2 NA TRBV30 TRBD2 CAWISGSGRTNTGELFF TGTGCCTGGATATCGGGTAGCGGGAGGACGAACACCGGGGAGCTGTTTTTT
TRBJ2-5 NA TRBV7-9 NA CASSRGIETQYF TGTGCCAGCAGCCGGGGGATCGAGACCCAGTACTTC
TRBJ2-3 NA TRBV2 TRBD2 CASNGLASTDTQYF TGTGCCAGCAACGGACTAGCGAGTACAGATACGCAGTATTTT
TRBJ1-6 NA TRBV18 NA CASSPPTGMASPLHF TGTGCCAGCTCACCACCCACAGGGATGGCTTCACCCCTCCACTTT
TRBJ1-1 NA TRBV9 NA CASSVGGGVGTEAFF TGTGCCAGCAGCGTAGGGGGCGGGGTGGGCACTGAAGCTTTCTTT
TRBJ2-7 NA TRBV19 NA CASKGEQNYEQYF TGTGCCAGTAAGGGGGAACAGAACTACGAGCAGTACTTC
TRBJ1-1 NA TRBV6-5 NA CASSRQGNTEAFF TGTGCCAGCAGTCGTCAGGGGAACACTGAAGCTTTCTTT
TRBJ2-5 NA TRBV2 NA CASNRERQETQYF TGTGCCAGCAACCGGGAAAGACAAGAGACCCAGTACTTC
TRBJ2-1 once TRBV4-1 TRBD2 CASSLGLAGGPGNEQFF TGCGCCAGCAGCCTGGGACTAGCGGGAGGGCCGGGCAATGAGCAGTTCTTC
TRBJ2-3 NA TRBV11-2 TRBD2 CASSFGGITDTQYF TGTGCCAGCAGCTTCGGGGGGATCACAGATACGCAGTATTTT
TRBJ1-1 NA TRBV5-1 NA CASSGQGMNTEAFF TGCGCCAGCAGCGGTCAGGGGATGAACACTGAAGCTTTCTTT
TRBJ2-5 NA TRBV2 TRBD1 CASSFDRDAAQYF TGTGCCAGCAGTTTTGACAGGGACGCAGCCCAGTACTTC
TRBJ2-7 NA TRBV5-4 TRBD1 CASSMGTGAYEQYF TGTGCCAGCAGCATGGGGACAGGGGCCTACGAGCAGTACTTC
TRBJ2-3 NA TRBV7-3 NA CASSSFHSGTDTQYF TGTGCCAGCAGCTCCTTCCATAGCGGCACAGATACGCAGTATTTT
TRBJ2-7 NA TRBV7-2 NA CASSFQLGGLHEQYF TGTGCCAGCAGCTTTCAGCTCGGAGGGCTCCACGAGCAGTACTTC
TRBJ2-7 NA TRBV16 TRBD1 CASSPWDSSYEQYF TGTGCCAGCAGCCCCTGGGACAGCTCCTACGAGCAGTACTTC
TRBJ1-6 NA TRBV6-6 NA CASSYGGGSPLHF TGTGCCAGCAGTTACGGCGGTGGTTCACCCCTCCACTTT
TRBJ2-2 once TRBV7-2 NA CASSGGQIGGELFF TGTGCCAGCAGCGGTGGACAGATAGGCGGGGAGCTGTTTTTT
TRBJ2-5 NA TRBV6-5 NA CASSRLSETGTQYF TGTGCCAGCAGCCGGCTGAGTGAGACGGGGACCCAGTACTTC
TRBJ2-7 NA TRBV13 TRBD2 CASSPGTSGREGEQYF TGTGCCAGCAGCCCAGGGACTAGCGGGAGAGAAGGCGAGCAGTACTTC
TRBJ1-2 once TRBV7-9 NA CASSLASSGEIRGYGYTF TGTGCCAGCAGCTTAGCCTCTTCGGGGGAAATTAGGGGCTATGGCTACACCTTC
TRBJ1-5 many TRBV5-6 NA CASSLSLSQPQHF TGTGCCAGCAGCTTGTCCCTTAGCCAGCCCCAGCATTTT
TRBJ2-2 once TRBV28 NA CASSFVTPGLPTGELFF TGTGCCAGCAGCTTCGTAACACCGGGACTTCCCACCGGGGAGCTGTTTTTT
TRBJ2-1 NA TRBV11-2 NA CASSLDSTGFYNEQFF TGTGCCAGCAGCTTAGATAGTACAGGGTTCTACAATGAGCAGTTCTTC
TRBJ2-1 few TRBV10-3 NA CAISGSLGNNEQFF TGTGCCATCAGTGGGTCACTAGGTAACAATGAGCAGTTCTTC
TRBJ2-3 NA TRBV19 TRBD2 CASSISSGARTDTQYF TGTGCCAGTAGTATCTCTAGCGGAGCCCGCACAGATACGCAGTATTTT
TRBJ1-1 NA TRBV27 TRBD1 CASSLGQGSTEAFF TGTGCCAGCAGCCTCGGACAGGGGTCCACTGAAGCTTTCTTT
TRBJ2-7 NA TRBV23-1 TRBD1 CASSPLRDRDPEMDEQYF TGCGCCAGCAGTCCCCTCCGGGACAGGGACCCCGAGATGGACGAGCAGTACTTC
TRBJ1-1 NA TRBV7-2 NA CASSLEWTVMNTEAFF TGTGCCAGCAGCTTAGAATGGACAGTTATGAACACTGAAGCTTTCTTT
TRBJ2-3 NA TRBV5-1 TRBD2 CASSERGSTDTQYF TGCGCCAGCTCCGAGCGGGGCAGCACAGATACGCAGTATTTT
TRBJ1-2 NA TRBV7-9 NA CASRPRLQGDYGYTF TGTGCCAGCAGGCCTAGGTTACAGGGTGACTATGGCTACACCTTC
TRBJ2-7 NA TRBV7-3 NA CASSPSAPQGPVYEQYF TGTGCCAGCAGCCCTTCGGCCCCCCAGGGCCCGGTATACGAGCAGTACTTC
TRBJ2-7 NA TRBV29-1 NA CSGAGVDEQYF TGCAGCGGGGCAGGGGTAGACGAGCAGTACTTC
TRBJ1-2 NA TRBV5-6 TRBD1 CASTRWDRGNYGYTF TGTGCCAGCACTCGTTGGGACAGGGGGAACTATGGCTACACCTTC
TRBJ1-1 few TRBV6-5 NA CASSYISTRNTEAFF TGTGCCAGCAGTTATATATCCACAAGGAACACTGAAGCTTTCTTT
TRBJ2-5 NA TRBV11-2 TRBD2 CASSLGGTSGVQETQYF TGTGCCAGCAGCTTGGGGGGTACTAGCGGCGTCCAAGAGACCCAGTACTTC
TRBJ1-1 NA TRBV30 NA CAWSVWGGTTRVAFF TGTGCCTGGAGTGTATGGGGGGGTACCACCCGAGTGGCTTTCTTT
TRBJ2-3 NA TRBV5-1 TRBD2 CASTLSGSSTDTQYF TGCGCCAGCACCTTAAGCGGGAGCTCGACAGATACGCAGTATTTT
TRBJ2-5 NA TRBV6-1 NA CASSGGWERETQYF TGTGCCAGCAGTGGGGGTTGGGAGCGAGAGACCCAGTACTTC
TRBJ1-6 NA TRBV30 NA CAWRDDGQTSPLHF TGTGCCTGGAGAGATGACGGACAGACTTCACCCCTCCACTTT
TRBJ2-1 NA TRBV9 NA CASSSSGSRHNEQFF TGTGCCAGCAGCTCCTCCGGGAGCCGCCACAATGAGCAGTTCTTC
TRBJ2-7 NA TRBV7-9 TRBD2 CASSLRGAYEQYF TGTGCCAGCAGCCTTCGGGGGGCCTACGAGCAGTACTTC
TRBJ2-7 NA TRBV7-8 NA CASSLNSVTYEQYF TGTGCCAGCAGCCTAAATAGCGTAACCTACGAGCAGTACTTC
TRBJ2-7 NA TRBV28 NA CASRGHYEQYF TGTGCCAGCAGGGGGCACTACGAGCAGTACTTC
TRBJ2-1 NA TRBV9 TRBD2 CASSVGEGGEQFF TGTGCCAGCAGCGTAGGAGAGGGAGGGGAGCAGTTCTTC
TRBJ2-3 NA TRBV25-1 NA CASSEYKRGTQYF TGTGCCAGCAGTGAATATAAAAGGGGTACGCAGTATTTT
TRBJ2-7 NA TRBV7-2 TRBD2 CASSLGTSPYEQYF TGTGCCAGCAGCTTAGGGACTAGTCCCTACGAGCAGTACTTC
TRBJ2-7 NA TRBV27 NA CASSLRFLNGLASYEQYF TGTGCCAGCAGTTTAAGGTTTTTAAACGGCTTAGCGTCCTACGAGCAGTACTTC
TRBJ1-4 few TRBV4-2 TRBD1 CASSQEWGGQGTEKLFF TGTGCCAGCAGCCAAGAGTGGGGCGGACAGGGCACCGAAAAACTGTTTTTT
TRBJ1-4 NA TRBV13 NA CASSLVRGEKLFF TGTGCCAGCAGCTTAGTCCGGGGAGAAAAACTGTTTTTT
TRBJ1-2 few TRBV9 NA CASSVAGGFGDYGYTF TGTGCCAGCAGCGTAGCGGGGGGGTTCGGAGACTATGGCTACACCTTC